This T cell receptor (beta chain) comes out of a study of blood T cell repertoires in COVID-19. Across the whole study: T cells, B-cell-depleted T cells, or PBMCs provided the cDNA or gDNA that served as material.

CDR1 is WSHSY and CDR2 is SAAADI in the germline V gene. V gave up 10 bases and J gave up 9 bases, with 16 bases separating them. CDR3 length: 12 residues. The data were produced by immunoSEQ multiplex PCR, yet TCRdb's version contains in-frame clones alone and is incomplete. The data show 470,000 or so clones, approximately 90% seen once. The source material was peripheral blood. The rearrangement joins TRBV10-2 to TRBJ2-1; possible D gene TRBD1, 7 bases. This receptor was identified in a woman aged 25-40 years with acute or convalescent COVID-19. CDR3 loop: CATRAGGSEQFF. The CDR3 region has the DNA TGCGCCACCCGGGCAGGGGGGAGTGAGCAGTTCTTC.